This TCR beta chain originates from a study of patients and donors after allogeneic stem cell transplantation. One entry per CDR3 protein, called by TCRdb with MiXCR from the RT-PCR reads. Of about 230,000 distinct CDR3 sequences listed, about 14% are singletons. Germline values: CDR1 MNHNS, CDR2 SASEGT. Trimming took 6 bases from V and 7 from J, leaving 19 bases between them. The CDR3 has 14 amino acids. The sample consisted of blood, either unsorted or a sorted T cell fraction (not recorded which). The TCR sequence derives from a human donor who was either an allogeneic HSCT recipient or a stem cell or donor lymphocyte infusion donor (not recorded which). It is not recorded whose cells these are; they may come from a transplant donor. The rearrangement uses TRBV6-1 and TRBJ2-7; D perhaps matches TRBD2 (7 bases). CDR3 coding DNA: TGTGCCAGCAGAGAGGGGGGGGGCCTGGGAGAGCAGTACTTC. Protein: CASREGGGLGEQYF.